This is a list of T cell receptor beta chains from one sample in a study of blood T cell repertoires in COVID-19. Method: immunoSEQ multiplex PCR; TCRdb's copy keeps in-frame clones and lacks some. The profile shows a few hundred thousand clones, more than 90% of them singletons. The sequencing input was peripheral blood. The receptors originated from a person aged 18-29 years with COVID-19, enrolled during active disease. Each CDR3 is given with its conserved first and last residue. D genes are given only for firm matches. Expanded clones get a size class; other rows say once, few or many, or leave the size out.

TRBD1	TRBV13	-	TRBJ2-2	TGTGCCAGCAGCTCACCGGGACAGGGCCCCACCGGGGAGCTGTTTTTT	CASSSPGQGPTGELFF
TRBD2	TRBV7-2	-	TRBJ2-1	TGTGCCAGCAGCTTAGTCCCGTTACGGGAGGCAGGAAATGAGCAGTTCTTC	CASSLVPLREAGNEQFF
TRBD2	TRBV29-1	-	TRBJ2-1	TGCAGCGTTGGGACCACCGGGGGGGGGCAGTTCTTC	CSVGTTGGGQFF
TRBD1	TRBV5-1	-	TRBJ2-2	TGCGCCAGCAGCTGGGCAGGGGGCGTCGGCACCGGGGAGCTGTTTTTT	CASSWAGGVGTGELFF
TRBD2	TRBV9	-	TRBJ2-7	TGTGCCAGCGGTAGCGGGAGTTACGAGCAGTACTTC	CASGSGSYEQYF
TRBD2	TRBV4-3	-	TRBJ2-1	TGCGCCAGCAGCCAAGATCTGGGGACTAGGAGGGACAATGAGCAGTTCTTC	CASSQDLGTRRDNEQFF
-	TRBV19	-	TRBJ1-5	TGTGCCAGTAGTATATCGCGATTAGGCAATCAGCCCCAGCATTTT	CASSISRLGNQPQHF
-	TRBV12-3/TRBV12-4	-	TRBJ1-2	TGTGCCAGCAGTTTAGGGGCTGGAACGGGCTACACCTTC	CASSLGAGTGYTF
TRBD1	TRBV7-2	-	TRBJ2-5	TGTGCCAGCAGCCCCTATTTCGGGACAGAGGGGACCCAGTACTTC	CASSPYFGTEGTQYF
-	TRBV24-1	-	TRBJ1-2	TGTGCCACCAGTGATCGGAGGGACGGCGACTATGGCTACACCTTC	CATSDRRDGDYGYTF
-	TRBV2	-	TRBJ1-1	TGTGCCAGCAGTGGCGGTACCATGAACACTGAAGCTTTCTTT	CASSGGTMNTEAFF
-	TRBV9	-	TRBJ2-1	TGTGCCAGCAGCGTAGGAAAAGGGGGGGATGAGCAGTTCTTC	CASSVGKGGDEQFF
TRBD2	TRBV4-2	once	TRBJ2-1	TGTGCCAGCAGCCAATCGTTCGGGAGGGCGAATGAGCAGTTCTTC	CASSQSFGRANEQFF
-	TRBV18	-	TRBJ1-4	TGTGCCAGCTCTCCCACACGAAATAATGAAAAACTGTTTTTT	CASSPTRNNEKLFF
-	TRBV6-5	-	TRBJ1-4	TGTGCCAGCAGTTACCTCGGGGGTGAGGATGAAAAACTGTTTTTT	CASSYLGGEDEKLFF
TRBD1	TRBV28	-	TRBJ1-1	TGTGCCAGCAGTTTCCTCTGGGACAGGGGATTAGATGCCATGGGGGGGTATACTGAAGCTTTCTTT	CASSFLWDRGLDAMGGYTEAFF
-	TRBV6-2/TRBV6-3	-	TRBJ2-1	TGTGCCAGCAGTTACCCCCCTGGTGGGAGAAATGAGCAGTTCTTC	CASSYPPGGRNEQFF
-	TRBV6-4	-	TRBJ1-2	TGTGCCAGCAGGACCCTCAGGCCTTCTAACTATGGCTACACCTTC	CASRTLRPSNYGYTF
TRBD2	TRBV15	-	TRBJ2-7	TGTGCCACCAGCAGAGATCGACTAGCGTTTACCTACGAGCAGTACTTC	CATSRDRLAFTYEQYF
-	TRBV7-8	-	TRBJ2-7	TGTGCCAGCAGCCCCCCAGGGTCCTACGAGCAGTACTTC	CASSPPGSYEQYF
TRBD1	TRBV24-1	once	TRBJ2-3	TGTGCCACCAGTGAACCGAGACAGGGAGATACGCAGTATTTT	CATSEPRQGDTQYF
TRBD1	TRBV27	-	TRBJ2-2	TGTGCCAGCAGTAGGGACAGGGTTAACACCGGGGAGCTGTTTTTT	CASSRDRVNTGELFF